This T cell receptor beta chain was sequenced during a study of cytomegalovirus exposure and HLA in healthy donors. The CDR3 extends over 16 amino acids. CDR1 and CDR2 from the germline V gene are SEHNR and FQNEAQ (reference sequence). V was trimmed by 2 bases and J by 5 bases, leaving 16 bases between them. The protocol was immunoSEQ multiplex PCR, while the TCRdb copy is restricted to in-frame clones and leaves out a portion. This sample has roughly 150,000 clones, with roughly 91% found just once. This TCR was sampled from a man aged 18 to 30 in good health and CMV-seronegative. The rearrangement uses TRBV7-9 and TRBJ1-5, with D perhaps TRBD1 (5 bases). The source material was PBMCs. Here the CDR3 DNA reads TGTGCCAGCAGCTTATGGCAGGGCCCCGTTGATCAGCCCCAGCATTTT. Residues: CASSLWQGPVDQPQHF.